This TCR beta chain originates from a study of blood T cell repertoires in COVID-19. As processed by the authors: Reference gene primer amplification gave estimated nucleated cell counts. Libraries were prepared by immunoSEQ multiplex PCR; TCRdb keeps only in-frame clonotypes and omits some of them. The D gene and trimming were derived from the DNA, and the V and J assignments and clone size from that table. The sample consists of 350,000 to 400,000 clones, about 90% of them appearing once. This study enrolled people aged roughly 18 to 89 from around 26 US geographic areas. The TCR was taken from a woman under 40 who had recovered from COVID-19. Sequenced: PBMCs or T cells enriched from blood (not recorded which).

The CDR3 here is CASSLGQGQPLHF. In DNA, the CDR3 is TGTGCCAGCAGTTTAGGGCAGGGACAACCCCTCCACTTT. The chain has TRBV27 and TRBJ1-6; possibly TRBD1 for D (6 bases). CDR1 and CDR2 from the germline V gene are MNHEY and SMNVEV (reference sequence). The CDR3 is made up of 13 amino acids. V was trimmed by 2 bases and J by 12 bases, leaving 11 bases between them.